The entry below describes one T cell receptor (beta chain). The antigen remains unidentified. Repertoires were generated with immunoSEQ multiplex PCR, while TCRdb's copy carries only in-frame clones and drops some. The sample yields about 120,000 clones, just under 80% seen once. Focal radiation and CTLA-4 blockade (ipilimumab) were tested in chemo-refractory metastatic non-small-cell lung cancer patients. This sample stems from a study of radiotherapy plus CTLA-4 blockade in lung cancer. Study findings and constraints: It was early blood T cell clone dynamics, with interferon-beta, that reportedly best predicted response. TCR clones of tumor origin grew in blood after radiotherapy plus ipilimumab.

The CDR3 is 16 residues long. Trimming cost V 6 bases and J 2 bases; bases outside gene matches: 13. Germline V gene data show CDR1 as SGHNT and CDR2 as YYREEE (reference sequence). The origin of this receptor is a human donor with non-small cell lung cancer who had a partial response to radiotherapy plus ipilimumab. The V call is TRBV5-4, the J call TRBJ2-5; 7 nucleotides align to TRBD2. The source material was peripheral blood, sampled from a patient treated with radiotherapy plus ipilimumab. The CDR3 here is CASNKGGDIIQETQYF. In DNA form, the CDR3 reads TGTGCCAGCAACAAGGGAGGGGATATCATACAAGAGACCCAGTACTTC.